A selection of T cell receptor beta chains follows, all from one sample in a study of PD-L1 blockade in urothelial cancer. TCRdb's table, derived via immunoSEQ multiplex PCR, lists solely in-frame clones and lacks some. The sample has tens of thousands of clones, 70% to 90% seen once. This specimen consisted of PBMCs, obtained around atezolizumab (anti-PD-L1) treatment. The source is an older woman with urothelial cancer. Each CDR3 is given without its conserved first and last residue.

cdr3_aa: ASSFVVAGVGEKLF
j_call: TRBJ1-4
v_call: TRBV27

cdr3_aa: ASRSSGGGGYT
j_call: TRBJ1-2
v_call: TRBV6-5

cdr3_aa: ASRGDRDYFLQRAMVTDTQY
j_call: TRBJ2-3
v_call: TRBV14

cdr3_aa: ASSQDWPGELF
j_call: TRBJ2-2
v_call: TRBV4-2

cdr3_aa: ASSLVGRGNTGELF
j_call: TRBJ2-2
v_call: TRBV5-4

cdr3_aa: ASSKRYRVGTQY
j_call: TRBJ2-3
v_call: TRBV11-2

cdr3_aa: ASSPGTGDYGYT
j_call: TRBJ1-2
v_call: TRBV5-1

cdr3_aa: AITAGGNEQF
j_call: TRBJ2-1
v_call: TRBV10-3

cdr3_aa: ASSLGREKETQY
j_call: TRBJ2-5
v_call: TRBV5-1

cdr3_aa: ASSQVNVVSREQF
j_call: TRBJ2-1
v_call: TRBV4-3

cdr3_aa: ASSLGRNQETQY
j_call: TRBJ2-5
v_call: TRBV5-4

cdr3_aa: ASSSPTSGRSRTGELF
j_call: TRBJ2-2
v_call: TRBV7-3

cdr3_aa: GGRQGETQY
j_call: TRBJ2-5
v_call: TRBV2

cdr3_aa: ASSFVDSNYGYT
j_call: TRBJ1-2
v_call: TRBV6-1

cdr3_aa: ASSLGAERYNEQF
j_call: TRBJ2-1
v_call: TRBV11-2

cdr3_aa: ASSPPGRGGNTEAF
j_call: TRBJ1-1
v_call: TRBV9

cdr3_aa: ASSLAGRVNNEQF
j_call: TRBJ2-1
v_call: TRBV7-2

cdr3_aa: ASSLAVTSGDDEQF
j_call: TRBJ2-1
v_call: TRBV5-1

cdr3_aa: ASSPNWTSGRYNEQF
j_call: TRBJ2-1
v_call: TRBV18

cdr3_aa: SVSRGSGTDTQY
j_call: TRBJ2-3
v_call: TRBV29-1

cdr3_aa: ATSRDGQINEQF
j_call: TRBJ2-1
v_call: TRBV15

cdr3_aa: ASSFWLAGNQETQY
j_call: TRBJ2-5
v_call: TRBV28

cdr3_aa: ASSLNPRGYEQY
j_call: TRBJ2-7
v_call: TRBV27

cdr3_aa: ASSPDGWENGYT
j_call: TRBJ1-2
v_call: TRBV5-1

cdr3_aa: ASSAEQGNTGELF
j_call: TRBJ2-2
v_call: TRBV18

cdr3_aa: ASSLDRLAGAWYEQY
j_call: TRBJ2-7
v_call: TRBV11-2

cdr3_aa: ATQEAPNTGELF
j_call: TRBJ2-2
v_call: TRBV5-1

cdr3_aa: ASSLGLRLANNEQF
j_call: TRBJ2-1
v_call: TRBV5-4

cdr3_aa: ASSEGTGAYEQY
j_call: TRBJ2-7
v_call: TRBV4-3

cdr3_aa: ASSLLREADTQY
j_call: TRBJ2-3
v_call: TRBV28

cdr3_aa: ASSLGTSTDTQY
j_call: TRBJ2-3
v_call: TRBV9

cdr3_aa: ASSQEKGHETQY
j_call: TRBJ2-5
v_call: TRBV4-2

cdr3_aa: ATNRGRNTEAF
j_call: TRBJ1-1
v_call: TRBV2

cdr3_aa: ASSSEGGWTYEQY
j_call: TRBJ2-7
v_call: TRBV5-1

cdr3_aa: ASSLFNPEVSLQY
j_call: TRBJ2-7
v_call: TRBV27

cdr3_aa: ASGGGATLYEQY
j_call: TRBJ2-7
v_call: TRBV2

cdr3_aa: ASSSAIGGMGEKLF
j_call: TRBJ1-4
v_call: TRBV7-2

cdr3_aa: ASSADTATNEKLF
j_call: TRBJ1-4
v_call: TRBV2

cdr3_aa: ASSVDERWNTEAF
j_call: TRBJ1-1
v_call: TRBV9

cdr3_aa: ATSTAGGIYEQY
j_call: TRBJ2-7
v_call: TRBV5-1

cdr3_aa: ASSFPPGTGLGEMANVLT
j_call: TRBJ2-6
v_call: TRBV7-8

cdr3_aa: ASSDRVATNEKLF
j_call: TRBJ1-4
v_call: TRBV19

cdr3_aa: ASSPDPRQTNTEAF
j_call: TRBJ1-1
v_call: TRBV5-1

cdr3_aa: ASSDSSYNEQF
j_call: TRBJ2-1
v_call: TRBV2

cdr3_aa: ASSLEGGTVETQY
j_call: TRBJ2-5
v_call: TRBV7-3

cdr3_aa: ASSYDREDTEAF
j_call: TRBJ1-1
v_call: TRBV5-4

cdr3_aa: ASSPGTSGRMNEQF
j_call: TRBJ2-1
v_call: TRBV6-4

cdr3_aa: ASGRTGTGLSYTQY
j_call: TRBJ2-3
v_call: TRBV12-5

cdr3_aa: ASSLARRGYGTDTQY
j_call: TRBJ2-3
v_call: TRBV5-1

cdr3_aa: ASSQGRVRNGYGYT
j_call: TRBJ1-2
v_call: TRBV4-1